This TCR beta chain was sequenced for a study of blood T cell repertoires in COVID-19. Across the study: PBMCs, B-cell-depleted T cells, or T cells provided the cDNA or gDNA that made up the material.

This CDR3 contains 15 residues. After removal of 4 bases from V and 3 bases from J, the junction contained 6 bases not matched to a gene. Germline CDR1 is SGHTA and CDR2 is FQGNSA. Authors' methods: From reference gene primer amplification, estimates of nucleated cell counts were derived. Sequencing was performed with immunoSEQ multiplex PCR; in TCRdb, only in-frame clones are kept and a portion is missing. The DNA was the basis for D and trimming; V, J and clone size are from that table. The sample shows fewer than 120,000 clones, about 75% of them seen only once. The chain recombines TRBV7-2 with TRBJ2-1; 7 nucleotides agree with TRBD2. The receptor's source is a woman of 80 years or more with active or convalescent COVID-19. The sample consisted of peripheral blood. CDR3 amino acids: CASSWSSGHYNEQFF. CDR3 nucleotides: TGTGCCAGCAGCTGGTCTAGCGGACACTACAATGAGCAGTTCTTC.